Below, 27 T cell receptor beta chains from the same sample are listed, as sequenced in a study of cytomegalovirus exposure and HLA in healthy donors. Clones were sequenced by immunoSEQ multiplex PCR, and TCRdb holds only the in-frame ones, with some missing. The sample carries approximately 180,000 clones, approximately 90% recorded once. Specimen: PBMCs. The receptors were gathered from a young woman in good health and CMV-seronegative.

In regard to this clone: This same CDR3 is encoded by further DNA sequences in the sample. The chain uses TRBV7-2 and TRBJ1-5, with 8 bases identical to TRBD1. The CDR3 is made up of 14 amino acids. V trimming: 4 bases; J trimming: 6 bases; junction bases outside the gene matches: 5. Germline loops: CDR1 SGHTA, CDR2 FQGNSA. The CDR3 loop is CASSSQGGGQPQHF. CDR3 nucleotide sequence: TGTGCCAGCAGCTCACAGGGGGGTGGTCAGCCCCAGCATTTT.

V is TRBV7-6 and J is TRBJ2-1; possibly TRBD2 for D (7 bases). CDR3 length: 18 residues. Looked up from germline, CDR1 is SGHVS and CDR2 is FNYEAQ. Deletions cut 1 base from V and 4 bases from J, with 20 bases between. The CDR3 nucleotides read TGTGCCAGCAGCTTAGGGGTAGGGGCGGGGGCCGATTACAATGAGCAGTTCTTC. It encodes CASSLGVGAGADYNEQFF.

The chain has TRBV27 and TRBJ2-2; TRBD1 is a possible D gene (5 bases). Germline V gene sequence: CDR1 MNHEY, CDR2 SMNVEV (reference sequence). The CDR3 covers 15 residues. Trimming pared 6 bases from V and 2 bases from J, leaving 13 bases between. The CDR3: CASSLQETNTGELFF. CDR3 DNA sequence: TGTGCCAGCAGCCTACAGGAAACTAACACCGGGGAGCTGTTTTTT.

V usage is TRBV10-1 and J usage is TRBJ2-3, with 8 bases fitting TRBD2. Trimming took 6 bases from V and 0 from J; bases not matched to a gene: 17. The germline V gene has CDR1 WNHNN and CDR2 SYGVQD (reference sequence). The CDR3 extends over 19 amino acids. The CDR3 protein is CASRDIAGTPTLSTDTQYF. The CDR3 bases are TGCGCCAGCAGGGACATAGCGGGGACGCCGACCCTTAGCACAGATACGCAGTATTTT.

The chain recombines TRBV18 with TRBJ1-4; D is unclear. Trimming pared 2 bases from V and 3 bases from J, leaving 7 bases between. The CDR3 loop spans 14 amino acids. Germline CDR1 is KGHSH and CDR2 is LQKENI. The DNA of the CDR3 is TGTGCCAGCTCACCAGAACTGGCTAATGAAAAACTGTTTTTT. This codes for CASSPELANEKLFF. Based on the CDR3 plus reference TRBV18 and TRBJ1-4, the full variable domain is NAGVMQNPRHLVRRRGQEARLRCSPMKGHSHVYWYRQLPEEGLKFMVYLQKENIIDESGMPKERFSAEFPKEGPSILRIQQVVRGDSAAYFCASSPELANEKLFFGSGTQLSVL.

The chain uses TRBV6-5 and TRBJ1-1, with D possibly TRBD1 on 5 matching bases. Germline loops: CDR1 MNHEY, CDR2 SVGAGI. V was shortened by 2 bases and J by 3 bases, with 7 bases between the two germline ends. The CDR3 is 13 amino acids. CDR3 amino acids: CASSYGRDTEAFF. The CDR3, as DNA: TGTGCCAGCAGTTACGGCAGGGACACTGAAGCTTTCTTT.

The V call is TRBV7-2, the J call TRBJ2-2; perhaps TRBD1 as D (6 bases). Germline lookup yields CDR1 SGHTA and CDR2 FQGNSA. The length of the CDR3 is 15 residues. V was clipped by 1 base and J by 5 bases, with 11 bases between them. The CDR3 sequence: CASSLVRGETGELFF. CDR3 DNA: TGTGCCAGCAGCTTAGTCAGGGGCGAGACCGGGGAGCTGTTTTTT.

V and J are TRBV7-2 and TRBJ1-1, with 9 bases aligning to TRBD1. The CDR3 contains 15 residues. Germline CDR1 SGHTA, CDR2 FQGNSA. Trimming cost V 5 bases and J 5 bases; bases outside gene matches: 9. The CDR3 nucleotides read TGTGCCAGCAGCCCTGGGACAGGGTTTCAGACTGAAGCTTTCTTT. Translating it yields CASSPGTGFQTEAFF.

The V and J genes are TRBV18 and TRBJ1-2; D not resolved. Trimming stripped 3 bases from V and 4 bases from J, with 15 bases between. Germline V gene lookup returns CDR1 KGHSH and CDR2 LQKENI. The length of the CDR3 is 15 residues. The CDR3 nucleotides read TGTGCCAGCTCACCCACACCCAACCTCATCTATGGCTACACCTTC. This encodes CASSPTPNLIYGYTF. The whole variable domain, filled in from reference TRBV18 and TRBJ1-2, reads NAGVMQNPRHLVRRRGQEARLRCSPMKGHSHVYWYRQLPEEGLKFMVYLQKENIIDESGMPKERFSAEFPKEGPSILRIQQVVRGDSAAYFCASSPTPNLIYGYTFGSGTRLTVV.

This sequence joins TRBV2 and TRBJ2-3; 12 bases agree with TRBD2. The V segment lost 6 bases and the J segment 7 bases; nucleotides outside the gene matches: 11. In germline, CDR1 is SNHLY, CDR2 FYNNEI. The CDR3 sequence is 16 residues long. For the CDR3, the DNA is TGTGCCAGCAGGGCAACTTCTAGCGGGGGGGCGAATACGCAGTATTTT. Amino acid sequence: CASRATSSGGANTQYF.

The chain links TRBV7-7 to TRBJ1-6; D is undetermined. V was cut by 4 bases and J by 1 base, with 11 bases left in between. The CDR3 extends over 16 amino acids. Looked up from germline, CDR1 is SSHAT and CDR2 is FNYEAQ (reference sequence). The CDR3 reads CASSSLRESYNSPLHF. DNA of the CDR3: TGTGCCAGCAGCTCCCTACGAGAGTCCTATAATTCACCCCTCCACTTT. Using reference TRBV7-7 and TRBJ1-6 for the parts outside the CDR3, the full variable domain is GAGVSQSPRYKVTKRGQDVTLRCDPISSHATLYWYQQALGQGPEFLTYFNYEAQPDKSGLPSDRFSAERPEGSISTLTIQRTEQRDSAMYRCASSSLRESYNSPLHFGNGTRLTVT.

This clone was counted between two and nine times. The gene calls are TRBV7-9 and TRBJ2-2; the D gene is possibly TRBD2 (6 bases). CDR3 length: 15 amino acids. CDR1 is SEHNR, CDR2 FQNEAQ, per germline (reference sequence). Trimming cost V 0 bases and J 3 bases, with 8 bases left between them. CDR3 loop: CASSLAGGDTGELFF. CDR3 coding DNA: TGTGCCAGCAGCTTAGCGGGGGGAGACACCGGGGAGCTGTTTTTT.

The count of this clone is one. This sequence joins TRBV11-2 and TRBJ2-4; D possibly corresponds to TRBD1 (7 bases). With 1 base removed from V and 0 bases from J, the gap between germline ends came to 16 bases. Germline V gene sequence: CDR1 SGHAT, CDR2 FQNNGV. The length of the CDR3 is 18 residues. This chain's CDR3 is CASSLGAGGAGAKNIQYF. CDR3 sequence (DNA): TGTGCCAGCAGCTTAGGGGCAGGGGGAGCGGGAGCCAAAAACATTCAGTACTTC.

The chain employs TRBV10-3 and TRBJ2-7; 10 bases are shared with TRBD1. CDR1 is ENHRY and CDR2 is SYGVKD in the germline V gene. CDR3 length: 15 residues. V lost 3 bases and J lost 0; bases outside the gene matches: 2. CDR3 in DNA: TGTGCCATCAGTGAAGGGGACAGGGGCTCCTACGAGCAGTACTTC. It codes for CAISEGDRGSYEQYF.

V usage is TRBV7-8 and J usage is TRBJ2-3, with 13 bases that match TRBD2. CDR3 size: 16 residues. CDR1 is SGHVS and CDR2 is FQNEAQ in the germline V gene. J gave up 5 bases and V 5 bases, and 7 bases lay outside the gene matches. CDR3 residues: CASSPLAGGHIDTQYF. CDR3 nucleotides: TGTGCCAGCAGCCCACTAGCGGGGGGGCATATAGATACGCAGTATTTT.

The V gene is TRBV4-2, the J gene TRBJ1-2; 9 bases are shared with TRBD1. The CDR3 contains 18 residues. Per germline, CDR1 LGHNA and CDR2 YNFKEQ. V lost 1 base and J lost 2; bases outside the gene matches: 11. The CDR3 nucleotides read TGTGCCAGCAGCCAAGTAATTAGAGGACAGGGGCAAAACTATGGCTACACCTTC. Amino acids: CASSQVIRGQGQNYGYTF.

The CDR3 DNA sequence: TGTGCCTGGAGGACAGGGCGGGGAACCTACGAGCAGTACTTC. Residues: CAWRTGRGTYEQYF. The rearrangement links TRBV30 to TRBJ2-7, with D possibly TRBD1 on 7 matching bases. Trimming took off 3 bases at V and 2 bases at J, with 14 bases between the two ends. CDR3 length equals 14 residues. Germline V gene data show CDR1 as GTSNPN and CDR2 as SVGIG (reference sequence).

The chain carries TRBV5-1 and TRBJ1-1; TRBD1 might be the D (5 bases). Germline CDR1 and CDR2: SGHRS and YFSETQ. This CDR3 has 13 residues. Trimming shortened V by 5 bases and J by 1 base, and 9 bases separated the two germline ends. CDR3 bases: TGCGCCAGCAGAGCCAGGGAGAACACTGAAGCTTTCTTT. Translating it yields CASRARENTEAFF.

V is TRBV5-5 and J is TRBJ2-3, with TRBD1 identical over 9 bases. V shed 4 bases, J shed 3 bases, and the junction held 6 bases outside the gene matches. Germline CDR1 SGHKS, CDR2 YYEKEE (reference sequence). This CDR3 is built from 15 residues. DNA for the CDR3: TGTGCCAGCAGCGTAACAGGGGGCCCAACAGATACGCAGTATTTT. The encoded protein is CASSVTGGPTDTQYF.

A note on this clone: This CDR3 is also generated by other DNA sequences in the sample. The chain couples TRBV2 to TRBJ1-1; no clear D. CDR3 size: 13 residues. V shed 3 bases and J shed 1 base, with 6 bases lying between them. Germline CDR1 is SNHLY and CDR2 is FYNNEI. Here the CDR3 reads CASSELENTEAFF. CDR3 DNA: TGTGCCAGCAGTGAGTTAGAGAACACTGAAGCTTTCTTT. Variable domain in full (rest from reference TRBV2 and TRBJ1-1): EPEVTQTPSHQVTQMGQEVILRCVPISNHLYFYWYRQILGQKVEFLVSFYNNEISEKSEIFDDQFSVERPDGSNFTLKIRSTKLEDSAMYFCASSELENTEAFFGQGTRLTVV.

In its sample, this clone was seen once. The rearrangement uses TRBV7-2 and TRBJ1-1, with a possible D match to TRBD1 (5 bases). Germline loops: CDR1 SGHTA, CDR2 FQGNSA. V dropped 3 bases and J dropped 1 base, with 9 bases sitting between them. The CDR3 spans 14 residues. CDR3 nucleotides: TGTGCCAGCAGCTTCCCGACAGCGAACACTGAAGCTTTCTTT. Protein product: CASSFPTANTEAFF.

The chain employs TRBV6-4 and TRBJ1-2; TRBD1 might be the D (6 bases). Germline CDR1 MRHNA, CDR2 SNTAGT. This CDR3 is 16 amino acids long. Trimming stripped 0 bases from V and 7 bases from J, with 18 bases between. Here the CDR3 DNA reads TGTGCCAGCAGTGACTCGCCAGGGGCCTTCTTTAGTGGCTACACCTTC. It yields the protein CASSDSPGAFFSGYTF.

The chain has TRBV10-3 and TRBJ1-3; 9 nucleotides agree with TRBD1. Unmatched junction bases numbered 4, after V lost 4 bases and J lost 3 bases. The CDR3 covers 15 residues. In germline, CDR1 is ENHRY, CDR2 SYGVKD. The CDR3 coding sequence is TGTGCCATCAGTGGGGACAGGGAAGTTGGAAACACCATATATTTT. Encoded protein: CAISGDREVGNTIYF.

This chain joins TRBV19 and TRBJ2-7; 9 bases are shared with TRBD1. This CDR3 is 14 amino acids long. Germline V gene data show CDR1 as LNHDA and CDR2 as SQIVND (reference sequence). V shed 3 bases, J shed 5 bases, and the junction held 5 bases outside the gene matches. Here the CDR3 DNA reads TGTGCCAGTAGTATCGGGACAGGGACGCACGAGCAGTACTTC. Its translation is CASSIGTGTHEQYF.

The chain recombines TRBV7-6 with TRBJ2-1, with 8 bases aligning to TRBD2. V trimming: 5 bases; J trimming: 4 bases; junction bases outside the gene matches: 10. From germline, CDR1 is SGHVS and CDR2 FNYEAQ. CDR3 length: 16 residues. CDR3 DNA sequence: TGTGCCAGCAGCCCAACCACTAGCGGCAATTACAATGAGCAGTTCTTC. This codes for CASSPTTSGNYNEQFF.

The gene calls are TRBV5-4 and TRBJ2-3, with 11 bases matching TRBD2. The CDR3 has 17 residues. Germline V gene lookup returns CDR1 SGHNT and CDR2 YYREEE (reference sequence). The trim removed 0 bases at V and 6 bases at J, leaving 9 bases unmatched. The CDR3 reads CASSLGGTSGSGDTQYF. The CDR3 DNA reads TGTGCCAGCAGCTTGGGAGGGACTAGCGGATCCGGGGATACGCAGTATTTT.

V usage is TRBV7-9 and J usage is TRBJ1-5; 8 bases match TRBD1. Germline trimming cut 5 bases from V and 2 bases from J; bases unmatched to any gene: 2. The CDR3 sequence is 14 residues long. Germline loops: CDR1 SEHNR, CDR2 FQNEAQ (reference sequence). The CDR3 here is CASSQGQGNQPQHF. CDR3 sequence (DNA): TGTGCCAGCAGCCAGGGACAGGGCAATCAGCCCCAGCATTTT. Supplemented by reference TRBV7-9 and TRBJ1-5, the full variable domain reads DTGVSQNPRHKITKRGQNVTFRCDPISEHNRLYWYRQTLGQGPEFLTYFQNEAQLEKSRLLSDRFSAERPKGSFSTLEIQRTEQGDSAMYLCASSQGQGNQPQHFGDGTRLSIL.